This T cell receptor (beta chain) was retrieved from a study of blood T cell repertoires in COVID-19. Study background: COVID-19 samples from acute and convalescent phases originated in the United States, Italy and Spain.

Trimming cost V 5 bases and J 5 bases; bases outside gene matches: 9. The V gene's germline CDR1 is MDHEN and CDR2 SYDVKM. This CDR3 contains 15 residues. In the source study's methods: It was from reference gene primer amplification that nucleated cell counts were estimated. The method was immunoSEQ multiplex PCR; TCRdb's version includes in-frame clones alone and lacks a portion of them. Clone size and the V and J calls come from that table; the DNA yielded D and trimming. There are 140,000 or so clones in the sample; 80% to 85% occur only once, and approximately 8% lies in the top ten. The chain has TRBV28 and TRBJ1-1; 9 bases fit TRBD1. This receptor was taken from a human donor in a cohort sampled during active COVID-19. Sequencing was done on a sample of peripheral blood. The CDR3 DNA reads as TGTGCCAGCAGTCTGGGGACAGGGATAGGAACTGAAGCTTTCTTT. Translating it yields CASSLGTGIGTEAFF. Combining the CDR3 with reference TRBV28 and TRBJ1-1 gives the whole variable domain DVKVTQSSRYLVKRTGEKVFLECVQDMDHENMFWYRQDPGLGLRLIYFSYDVKMKEKGDIPEGYSVSREKKERFSLILESASTNQTSMYLCASSLGTGIGTEAFFGQGTRLTVV.